The source of this T cell receptor beta chain is a study of regulatory T cells in long-lasting Graves disease. The wider study: Antithyroid drugs had been taken by newly diagnosed Graves' patients for under 3 months.

In building TCR beta libraries, iRepertoire HTBI primers were used together with Arm-PCR of CDR3 regions. Each CDR3 protein gets one entry after TCRdb re-called the multiplex PCR reads with MiXCR. The sample has 350,000 to 450,000 distinct CDR3 sequences; 12% are singletons. The time point: newly diagnosed GD, antithyroid drugs for less than 3 months. Construction of the TCR library relied on RNA isolated from PBMCs. This clonotype was detected many times. Germline lookup yields CDR1 DFQATT and CDR2 SNEGSKA (reference sequence). The V and J ends lost 0 bases and 6 bases, in that order; junction bases with no gene match: 16. The CDR3 covers 19 residues. The same specimen was also included in a second study, on T cells in Graves' hyperthyroidism and ophthalmopathy. That publication notes: The primer set for the first-round RT-PCR of the TCR CDR3 was HTBI.

The receptor was derived from a young woman with Graves disease. The V call is TRBV20-1, the J call TRBJ2-1; 11 nucleotides match TRBD2. Here the sequenced sample was peripheral blood mononuclear cells (PBMCs), taken at new diagnosis, from a patient treated with antithyroid drugs. This chain's CDR3 is CSAREDTSGSSRGFNEQFF. CDR3 bases: TGCAGTGCTAGAGAAGATACTAGCGGGAGTAGTAGGGGGTTCAATGAGCAGTTCTTC.